One sample yielded the 9 T cell receptor beta chains listed below, sequenced in a study of cytomegalovirus exposure and HLA in healthy donors (dated by TCRdb to the late 2010s). Receptor libraries were prepared by the immunoSEQ multiplex PCR assay. A mixture of 60 forward primers for TCR Vbeta segments and 13 reverse primers for TCR Jbeta segments was used in the multiplex PCR. TCRdb re-hosts the immuneACCESS table, in-frame sequences only. Its copies lack some clones; in the studies checked, an unresolved V gene accounts for under half of them, and the cause for the rest is not known. The table for this sample lists 50,000 to 55,000 clones. The top ten hold over 9% of the sample. The specimen was PBMCs. The origin of the receptors is a woman aged 55-70 years in good health and CMV-seropositive.

This chain links TRBV4-1 with TRBJ1-1, with 9 bases fitting TRBD1. The junction had 5 bases not matched to a gene; V was cut back by 3 bases and J by 3 bases. CDR3 length: 15 amino acids. Germline values: CDR1 MGHRA, CDR2 YSYEKL. DNA for the CDR3: TGCGCCAGCAGCCAGCTGACAGGGGGGTACACTGAAGCTTTCTTT. Translated: CASSQLTGGYTEAFF.

The CDR3 sequence is CSVVLGVAGAYEQYF. In DNA, the CDR3 is TGCAGCGTTGTATTAGGGGTAGCGGGGGCCTACGAGCAGTACTTC. The chain joins TRBV29-1 to TRBJ2-7; 9 bases are shared with TRBD2. The ends lost 4 bases at V and 2 bases at J; junction bases unmatched: 9. In germline, CDR1 is SQVTM, CDR2 ANQGSEA. There are 15 residues in the CDR3.

J is TRBJ2-4 and V is TRBV5-4, with TRBD2 as a possible D gene (6 bases). The CDR3 contains 18 residues. The germline V and J ends were trimmed by 4 bases and 1 base, with 21 bases remaining between them. Germline CDR1 and CDR2: SGHNT and YYREEE (reference sequence). The DNA for the CDR3 is TGTGCCAGCAGCCCTCCCCCGGGACTTAATGGGGCCAAAAACATTCAGTACTTC. Protein: CASSPPPGLNGAKNIQYF.

The rearrangement uses TRBV6-5 and TRBJ2-7; TRBD2 matches 9 bases. The V and J ends lost 5 bases and 1 base, in that order; junction bases with no gene match: 6. Germline CDR1 is MNHEY and CDR2 is SVGAGI. The CDR3 is 15 amino acids. CDR3 protein: CASSLGSGGSYEQYF. CDR3 nucleotide sequence: TGTGCCAGCAGTCTAGGGAGCGGGGGGTCCTACGAGCAGTACTTC.

The rearrangement joins TRBV2 to TRBJ2-7, with a tentative D call TRBD1 (6 bases). In germline, CDR1 is SNHLY, CDR2 FYNNEI. Trimming shortened V by 8 bases and J by 6 bases, and 17 bases separated the two germline ends. This CDR3 region has 13 residues. The CDR3 region is CASYGTREFEQYF. Written as DNA, the CDR3 is TGTGCCAGCTACGGGACAAGGGAATTCGAGCAGTACTTC.

The chain recombines TRBV7-2 with TRBJ1-1; a possible D gene is TRBD1 (6 bases). V lost 5 bases and J lost 5, with 18 bases in between. Germline lookup yields CDR1 SGHTA and CDR2 FQGNSA. The CDR3 runs 15 residues. The CDR3 region has the DNA TGTGCCAGCAGCCCCCCGGGGGGGCGGGTGACTGAAGCTTTCTTT. It encodes CASSPPGGRVTEAFF.

This CDR3 reads CASSPSSTGAQYF. The CDR3 nucleotides read TGTGCCAGCTCCCCATCTTCCACAGGGGCCCAGTACTTC. V is TRBV18 and J is TRBJ2-5, with 7 bases identical to TRBD1. V trimming: 6 bases; J trimming: 9 bases; junction bases outside the gene matches: 10. Germline V lookup: CDR1 KGHSH, CDR2 LQKENI. The CDR3 extends over 13 amino acids. Full variable domain (outside the CDR3, taken from reference TRBV18 and TRBJ2-5): NAGVMQNPRHLVRRRGQEARLRCSPMKGHSHVYWYRQLPEEGLKFMVYLQKENIIDESGMPKERFSAEFPKEGPSILRIQQVVRGDSAAYFCASSPSSTGAQYFGPGTRLLVL.

J is TRBJ2-7 and V is TRBV5-1; D is ambiguous. The V end was cut by 0 bases, the J end by 5 bases, with 9 bases between. CDR3 size: 13 residues. Germline V gene sequence: CDR1 SGHRS, CDR2 YFSETQ. CDR3 DNA: TGCGCCAGCAGCTTGGGTTTGGCGGACGAGCAGTACTTC. Translation: CASSLGLADEQYF. The whole variable domain, remainder taken from reference TRBV5-1 and TRBJ2-7, is KAGVTQTPRYLIKTRGQQVTLSCSPISGHRSVSWYQQTPGQGLQFLFEYFSETQRNKGNFPGRFSGRQFSNSRSEMNVSTLELGDSALYLCASSLGLADEQYFGPGTRLTVT.

V and J are TRBV5-1 and TRBJ2-1; 7 bases map to TRBD1. The CDR3 totals 15 residues. Germline CDR1 and CDR2: SGHRS and YFSETQ. After removal of 6 bases from V and 2 bases from J, the junction contained 8 bases not matched to a gene. This CDR3 is CASKRETGTYNEQFF. CDR3 nucleotide sequence: TGCGCCAGCAAGAGGGAGACAGGGACCTACAATGAGCAGTTCTTC.